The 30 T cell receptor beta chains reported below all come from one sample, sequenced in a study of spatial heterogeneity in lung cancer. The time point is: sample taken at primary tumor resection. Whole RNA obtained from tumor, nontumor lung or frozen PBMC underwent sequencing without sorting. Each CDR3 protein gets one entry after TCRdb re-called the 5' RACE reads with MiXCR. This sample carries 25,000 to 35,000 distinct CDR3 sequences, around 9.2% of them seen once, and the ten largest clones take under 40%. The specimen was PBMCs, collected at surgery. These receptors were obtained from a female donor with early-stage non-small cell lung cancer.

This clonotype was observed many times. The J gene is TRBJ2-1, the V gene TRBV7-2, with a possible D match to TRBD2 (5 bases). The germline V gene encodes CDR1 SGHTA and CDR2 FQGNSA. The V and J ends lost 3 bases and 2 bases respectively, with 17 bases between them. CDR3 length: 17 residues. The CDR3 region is CASSLDWESSPYNEQFF. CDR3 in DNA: TGTGCCAGCAGCTTGGACTGGGAGTCATCCCCCTACAATGAGCAGTTCTTC.

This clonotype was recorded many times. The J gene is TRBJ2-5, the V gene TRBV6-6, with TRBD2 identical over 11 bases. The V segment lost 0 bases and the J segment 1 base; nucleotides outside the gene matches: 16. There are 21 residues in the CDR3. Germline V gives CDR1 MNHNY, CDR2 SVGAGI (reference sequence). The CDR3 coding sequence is TGTGCCAGCAGTTACTCGAGATTCCCGGGACTAGCGGAAGTAATCCAAGAGACCCAGTACTTC. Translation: CASSYSRFPGLAEVIQETQYF.

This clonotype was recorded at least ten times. The chain's CDR3 is CAGTGSYEQYF. CDR3 nucleotides: TGTGCCGGGACAGGGTCCTACGAGCAGTACTTC. This chain uses TRBV2 with TRBJ2-7, with 9 bases lining up with TRBD1. The CDR3 extends over 11 amino acids. The V segment lost 11 bases and the J segment 1 base; nucleotides outside the gene matches: 0. Germline-derived CDR1 and CDR2 are SNHLY and FYNNEI. Based on the CDR3 plus reference TRBV2 and TRBJ2-7, the full variable domain is EPEVTQTPSHQVTQMGQEVILRCVPISNHLYFYWYRQILGQKVEFLVSFYNNEISEKSEIFDDQFSVERPDGSNFTLKIRSTKLEDSAMYFCAGTGSYEQYFGPGTRLTVT.

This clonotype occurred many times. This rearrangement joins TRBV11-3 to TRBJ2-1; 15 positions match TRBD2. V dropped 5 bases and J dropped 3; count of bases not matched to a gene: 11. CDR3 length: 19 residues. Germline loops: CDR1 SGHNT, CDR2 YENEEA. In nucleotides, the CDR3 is TGTGCCAGCAGCCCAGGTTGGACTAGCGGGGGGGTTGACTACAATGAGCAGTTCTTC. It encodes CASSPGWTSGGVDYNEQFF.

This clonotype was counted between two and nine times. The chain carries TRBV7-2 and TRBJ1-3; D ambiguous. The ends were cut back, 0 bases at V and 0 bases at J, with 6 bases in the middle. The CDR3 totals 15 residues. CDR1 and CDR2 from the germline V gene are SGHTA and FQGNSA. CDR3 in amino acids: CASSLAVGSGNTIYF. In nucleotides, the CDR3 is TGTGCCAGCAGCTTAGCGGTTGGCTCTGGAAACACCATATATTTT. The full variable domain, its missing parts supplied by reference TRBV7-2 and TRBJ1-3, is GAGVSQSPSNKVTEKGKDVELRCDPISGHTALYWYRQSLGQGLEFLIYFQGNSAPDKSGLPSDRFSAERTGGSVSTLTIQRTQQEDSAVYLCASSLAVGSGNTIYFGEGSWLTVV.

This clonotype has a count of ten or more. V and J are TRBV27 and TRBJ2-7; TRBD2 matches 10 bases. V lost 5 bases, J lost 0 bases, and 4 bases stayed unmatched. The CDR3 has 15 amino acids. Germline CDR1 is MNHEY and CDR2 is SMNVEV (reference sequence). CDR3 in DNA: TGTGCCAGCAGTCCCCGACTAGCGGGCTCCTACGAGCAGTACGTC. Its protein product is CASSPRLAGSYEQYV.

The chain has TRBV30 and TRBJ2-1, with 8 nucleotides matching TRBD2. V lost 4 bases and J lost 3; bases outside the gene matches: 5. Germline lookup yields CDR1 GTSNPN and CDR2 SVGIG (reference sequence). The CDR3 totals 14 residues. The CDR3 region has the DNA TGTGCCTGGAATAGCGGGATTAGCTACAATGAGCAGTTCTTC. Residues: CAWNSGISYNEQFF.

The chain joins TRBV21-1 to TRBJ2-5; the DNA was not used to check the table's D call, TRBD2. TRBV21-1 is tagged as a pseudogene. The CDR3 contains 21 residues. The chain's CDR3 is CASNTGHLVTVAGGFQETQYF. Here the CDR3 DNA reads TGTGCCAGCAACACGGGACACCTCGTCACCGTAGCGGGAGGCTTCCAAGAGACCCAGTACTTC.

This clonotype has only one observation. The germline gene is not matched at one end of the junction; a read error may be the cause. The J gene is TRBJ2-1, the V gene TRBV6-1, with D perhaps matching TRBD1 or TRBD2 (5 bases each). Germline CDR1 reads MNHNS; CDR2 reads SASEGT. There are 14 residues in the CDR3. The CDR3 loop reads CTSQPGDLNRGQFF. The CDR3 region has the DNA TGTACCAGTCAGCCTGGGGACCTCAATCGTGGGCAGTTCTTC.

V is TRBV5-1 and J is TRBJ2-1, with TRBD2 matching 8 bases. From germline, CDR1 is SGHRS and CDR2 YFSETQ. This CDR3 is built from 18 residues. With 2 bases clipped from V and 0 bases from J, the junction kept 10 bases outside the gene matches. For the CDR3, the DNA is TGCGCCAGCAGCTTTATGTCCGGGAGGGCCAGCTCCTACAATGAGCAGTTCTTC. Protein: CASSFMSGRASSYNEQFF.

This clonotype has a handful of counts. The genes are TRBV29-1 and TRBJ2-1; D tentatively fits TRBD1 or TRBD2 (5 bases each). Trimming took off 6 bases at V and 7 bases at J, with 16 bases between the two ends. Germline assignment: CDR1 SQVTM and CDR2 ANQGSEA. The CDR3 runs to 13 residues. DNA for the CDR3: TGCAGCGTGACCGGGACCCCGGGGAATGAGCAGTTCTTC. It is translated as CSVTGTPGNEQFF.

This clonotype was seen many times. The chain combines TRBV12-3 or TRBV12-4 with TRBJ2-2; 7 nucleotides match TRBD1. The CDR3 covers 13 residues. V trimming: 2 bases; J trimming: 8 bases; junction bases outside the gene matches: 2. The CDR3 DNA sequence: TGTGCCAGCAGTTTAATGGACAGGGGGGAGCTGTTTTTT. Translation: CASSLMDRGELFF.

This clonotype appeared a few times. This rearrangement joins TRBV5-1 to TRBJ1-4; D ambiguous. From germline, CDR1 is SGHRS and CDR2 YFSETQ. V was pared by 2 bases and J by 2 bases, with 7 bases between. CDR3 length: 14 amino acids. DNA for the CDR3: TGCGCCAGCAGCTTAGGGTCCACTAATGAAAAACTGTTTTTT. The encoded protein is CASSLGSTNEKLFF.

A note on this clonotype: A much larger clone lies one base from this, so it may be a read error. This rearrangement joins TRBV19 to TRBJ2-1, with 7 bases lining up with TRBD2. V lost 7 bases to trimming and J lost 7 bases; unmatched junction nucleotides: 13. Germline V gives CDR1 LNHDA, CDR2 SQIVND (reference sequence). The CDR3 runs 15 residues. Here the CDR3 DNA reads TGTGCCAGTAATATCCACACTAGCGCCAATAATGAGCAGTTCTTC. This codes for CASNIHTSANNEQFF. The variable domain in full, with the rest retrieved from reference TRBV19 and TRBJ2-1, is DGGITQSPKYLFRKEGQNVTLSCEQNLNHDAMYWYRQDPGQGLRLIYYSQIVNDFQKGDIAEGYSVSREKKESFPLTVTSAQKNPTAFYLCASNIHTSANNEQFFGPGTRLTVL.

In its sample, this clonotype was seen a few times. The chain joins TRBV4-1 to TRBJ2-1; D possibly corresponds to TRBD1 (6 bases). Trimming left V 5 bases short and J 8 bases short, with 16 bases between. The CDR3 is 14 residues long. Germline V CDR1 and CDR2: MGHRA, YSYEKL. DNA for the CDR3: TGCGCCAGCAGCTACGGCAGGGGTCGGGATGAGCAGTTCTTC. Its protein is CASSYGRGRDEQFF.

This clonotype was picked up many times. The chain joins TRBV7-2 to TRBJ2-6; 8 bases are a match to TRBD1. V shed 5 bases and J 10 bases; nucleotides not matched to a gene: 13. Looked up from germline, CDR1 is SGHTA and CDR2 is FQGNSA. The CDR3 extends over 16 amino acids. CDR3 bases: TGTGCCAGCAGCGACAGGGGTGGACTCCCTTCGAACGTCCTGACTTTC. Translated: CASSDRGGLPSNVLTF.

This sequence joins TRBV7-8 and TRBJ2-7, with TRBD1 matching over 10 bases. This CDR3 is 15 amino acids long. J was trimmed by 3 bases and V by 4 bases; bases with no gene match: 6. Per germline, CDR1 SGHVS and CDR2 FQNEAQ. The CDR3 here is CASSSWTGGGYEQYF. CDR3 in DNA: TGTGCCAGCAGCTCTTGGACAGGGGGAGGCTACGAGCAGTACTTC.

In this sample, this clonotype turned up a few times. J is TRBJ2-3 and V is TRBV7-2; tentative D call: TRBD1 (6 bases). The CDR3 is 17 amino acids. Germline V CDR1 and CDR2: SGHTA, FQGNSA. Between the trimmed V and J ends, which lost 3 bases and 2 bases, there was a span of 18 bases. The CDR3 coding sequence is TGTGCCAGCAGCTTCTTTAAGGCAGGGGTAACCACAGATACGCAGTATTTT. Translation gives CASSFFKAGVTTDTQYF.

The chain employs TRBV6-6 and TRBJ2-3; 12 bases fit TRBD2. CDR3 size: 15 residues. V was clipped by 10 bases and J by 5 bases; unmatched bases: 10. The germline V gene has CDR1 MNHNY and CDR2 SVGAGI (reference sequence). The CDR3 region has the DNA TGTGCCATTCGACTTGGACTAGCGGGATTAGATACGCAGTATTTT. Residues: CAIRLGLAGLDTQYF.

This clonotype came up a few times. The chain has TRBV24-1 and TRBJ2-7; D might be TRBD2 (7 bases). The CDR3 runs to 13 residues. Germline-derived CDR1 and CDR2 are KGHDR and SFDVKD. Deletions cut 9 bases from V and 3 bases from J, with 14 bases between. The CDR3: CATEGGKDYEQYF. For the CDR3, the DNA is TGTGCCACCGAGGGGGGGAAGGACTACGAGCAGTACTTC.

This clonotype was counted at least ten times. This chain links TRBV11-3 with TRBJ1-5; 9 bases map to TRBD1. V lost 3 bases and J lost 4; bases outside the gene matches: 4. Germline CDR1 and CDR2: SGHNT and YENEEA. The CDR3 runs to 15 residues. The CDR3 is CASSLGTGWNQPQHF. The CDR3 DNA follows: TGTGCCAGCAGCTTGGGGACAGGGTGGAATCAGCCCCAGCATTTT.

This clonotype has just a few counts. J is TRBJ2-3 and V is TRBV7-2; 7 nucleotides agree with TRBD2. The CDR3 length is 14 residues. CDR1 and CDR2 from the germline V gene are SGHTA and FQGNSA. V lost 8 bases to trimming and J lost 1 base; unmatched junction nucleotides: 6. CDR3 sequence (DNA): TGTGCCAGCGGGCGGGGGTTTGGCACAGATACGCAGTATTTT. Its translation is CASGRGFGTDTQYF.

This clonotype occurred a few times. This chain's CDR3 is CATSDSLVNEQFF. CDR3 DNA sequence: TGTGCCACCAGTGATAGCCTAGTGAATGAGCAGTTCTTC. The chain combines TRBV24-1 with TRBJ2-1; D not certain. The CDR3 sequence is 13 residues long. The V gene lost 3 bases and the J gene lost 7 bases, with 9 bases spanning the gap. CDR1 is KGHDR, CDR2 SFDVKD, per germline.

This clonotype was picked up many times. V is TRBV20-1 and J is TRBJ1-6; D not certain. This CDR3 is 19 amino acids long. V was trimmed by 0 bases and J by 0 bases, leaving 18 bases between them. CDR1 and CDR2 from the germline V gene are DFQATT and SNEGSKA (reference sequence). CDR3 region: CSARDTPRDRSSYNSPLHF. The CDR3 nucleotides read TGCAGTGCTAGAGACACCCCGCGTGATAGGAGCTCCTATAATTCACCCCTCCACTTT.

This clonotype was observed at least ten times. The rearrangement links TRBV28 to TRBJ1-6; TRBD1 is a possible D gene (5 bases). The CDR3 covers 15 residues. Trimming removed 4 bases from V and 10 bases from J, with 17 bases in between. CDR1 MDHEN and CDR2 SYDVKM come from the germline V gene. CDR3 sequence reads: CASSSLGGSKSPLHF. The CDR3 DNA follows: TGTGCCAGCAGTTCCCTCGGGGGGTCGAAGTCACCCCTCCACTTT.

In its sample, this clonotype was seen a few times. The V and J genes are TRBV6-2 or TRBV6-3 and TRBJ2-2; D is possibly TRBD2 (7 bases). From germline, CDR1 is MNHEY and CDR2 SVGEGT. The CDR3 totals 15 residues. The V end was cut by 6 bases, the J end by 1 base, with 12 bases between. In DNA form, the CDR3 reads TGTGCCAGCAGACAGGGACTACAGAACACCGGGGAGCTGTTTTTT. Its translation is CASRQGLQNTGELFF.

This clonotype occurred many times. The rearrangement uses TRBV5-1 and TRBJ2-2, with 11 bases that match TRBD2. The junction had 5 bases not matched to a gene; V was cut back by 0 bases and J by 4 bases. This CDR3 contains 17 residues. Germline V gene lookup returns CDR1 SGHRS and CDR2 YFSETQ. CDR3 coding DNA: TGCGCCAGCAGCTTGGCCCTCCTAGCGGGAGGCACCGGGGAGCTGTTTTTT. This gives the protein CASSLALLAGGTGELFF.

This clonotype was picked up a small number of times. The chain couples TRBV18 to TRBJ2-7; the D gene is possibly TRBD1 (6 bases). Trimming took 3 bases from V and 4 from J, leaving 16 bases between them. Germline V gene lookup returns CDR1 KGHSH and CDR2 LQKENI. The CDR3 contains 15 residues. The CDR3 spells CASSPGQGPPYEQYV. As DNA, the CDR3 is TGTGCCAGCTCACCGGGACAAGGCCCCCCTTACGAGCAGTACGTC.

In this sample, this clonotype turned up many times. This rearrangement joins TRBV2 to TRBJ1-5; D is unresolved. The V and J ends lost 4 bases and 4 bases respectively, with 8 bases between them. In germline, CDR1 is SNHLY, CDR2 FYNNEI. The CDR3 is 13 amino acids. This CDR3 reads CASSGLPNQPQHF. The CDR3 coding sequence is TGTGCCAGCAGTGGGCTCCCTAATCAGCCCCAGCATTTT.

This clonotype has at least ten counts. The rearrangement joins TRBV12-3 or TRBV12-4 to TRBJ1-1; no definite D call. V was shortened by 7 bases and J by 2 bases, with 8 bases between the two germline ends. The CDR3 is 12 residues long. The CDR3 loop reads CASNSGNTEAFF. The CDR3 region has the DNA TGTGCCAGCAACTCGGGAAACACTGAAGCTTTCTTT.